A selection of T cell receptor beta chains follows, all from one sample in a study of CD8 T cells in Susac syndrome. MiXCR, run by TCRdb on the immunoSEQ multiplex PCR reads, gives a single entry per CDR3 protein. The sample yields under 95,000 distinct CDR3 sequences, 95% seen once. Sample: CD8+ T cells from PBMCs. Receptor source: a human donor with Susac syndrome. Each CDR3 is given with its conserved first and last residue. Each record gives: CDR3 length, clone size, J gene, D gene, V gene, CDR3 DNA, CDR3 protein. D genes are given only for firm matches. Some rows have no size entry. The others give once, few or many, or a class for an expanded clone.

>13|-|TRBJ2-2|-|TRBV30
TGTGCCTGGACCCCCTTGACAGCCGGGGAGCTGTTTTTT
CAWTPLTAGELFF
>13|-|TRBJ2-7|-|TRBV7-8
TGTGCCAGCAGCCACCGACAGGTGGACGAGCAGTACTTC
CASSHRQVDEQYF
>16|-|TRBJ2-2|TRBD1|TRBV20-1
TGCAGTGCTGTCGGACAGGGGGAAAGGGACACCGGGGAGCTGTTTTTT
CSAVGQGERDTGELFF
>14|-|TRBJ1-2|TRBD1|TRBV27
TGTGCCAGCAGTTCGACAGGGACTAACTATGGCTACACCTTC
CASSSTGTNYGYTF
>15|-|TRBJ2-7|TRBD2|TRBV20-1
TGCAGTGCTAGAGACCTTCGGCTAGCGGGAGGCGAGCAGTACTTC
CSARDLRLAGGEQYF
>12|-|TRBJ2-3|-|TRBV7-9
TGTGCCAGCCGGCGGGGACCAGATACGCAGTATTTT
CASRRGPDTQYF
>14|-|TRBJ1-1|-|TRBV29-1
TGCAGCGTTGAAGATCTTACAGCGAACACTGAAGCTTTCTTT
CSVEDLTANTEAFF
>14|once|TRBJ2-7|TRBD2|TRBV29-1
TGCAGCGTTGATGGGCTAGCGGGAGGAGGCGAGCAGTACTTC
CSVDGLAGGGEQYF
>14|-|TRBJ1-1|-|TRBV20-1
TGCAGAAGATTAGGTTCAGGTTCAAATACTGAAGCTTTCTTT
CRRLGSGSNTEAFF
>17|once|TRBJ2-5|TRBD2|TRBV5-1
TGCGCCAGCAGCGAAGCCGGGACTAGCGGGAGGGCTGAGACCCAGTACTTC
CASSEAGTSGRAETQYF
>12|once|TRBJ2-1|-|TRBV7-9
TGTGCCAGCAGCTTTACCCACAATGAGCAGTTCTTC
CASSFTHNEQFF
>15|-|TRBJ2-1|-|TRBV5-6
TGTGCCAGCAGCTCCCCCGCGGACCCCTACAATGAGCAGTTCTTC
CASSSPADPYNEQFF
>14|-|TRBJ2-1|-|TRBV27
TGTGCCAGCAGTTTTTACCAGGGGTGGAATGAGCAGTTCTTC
CASSFYQGWNEQFF